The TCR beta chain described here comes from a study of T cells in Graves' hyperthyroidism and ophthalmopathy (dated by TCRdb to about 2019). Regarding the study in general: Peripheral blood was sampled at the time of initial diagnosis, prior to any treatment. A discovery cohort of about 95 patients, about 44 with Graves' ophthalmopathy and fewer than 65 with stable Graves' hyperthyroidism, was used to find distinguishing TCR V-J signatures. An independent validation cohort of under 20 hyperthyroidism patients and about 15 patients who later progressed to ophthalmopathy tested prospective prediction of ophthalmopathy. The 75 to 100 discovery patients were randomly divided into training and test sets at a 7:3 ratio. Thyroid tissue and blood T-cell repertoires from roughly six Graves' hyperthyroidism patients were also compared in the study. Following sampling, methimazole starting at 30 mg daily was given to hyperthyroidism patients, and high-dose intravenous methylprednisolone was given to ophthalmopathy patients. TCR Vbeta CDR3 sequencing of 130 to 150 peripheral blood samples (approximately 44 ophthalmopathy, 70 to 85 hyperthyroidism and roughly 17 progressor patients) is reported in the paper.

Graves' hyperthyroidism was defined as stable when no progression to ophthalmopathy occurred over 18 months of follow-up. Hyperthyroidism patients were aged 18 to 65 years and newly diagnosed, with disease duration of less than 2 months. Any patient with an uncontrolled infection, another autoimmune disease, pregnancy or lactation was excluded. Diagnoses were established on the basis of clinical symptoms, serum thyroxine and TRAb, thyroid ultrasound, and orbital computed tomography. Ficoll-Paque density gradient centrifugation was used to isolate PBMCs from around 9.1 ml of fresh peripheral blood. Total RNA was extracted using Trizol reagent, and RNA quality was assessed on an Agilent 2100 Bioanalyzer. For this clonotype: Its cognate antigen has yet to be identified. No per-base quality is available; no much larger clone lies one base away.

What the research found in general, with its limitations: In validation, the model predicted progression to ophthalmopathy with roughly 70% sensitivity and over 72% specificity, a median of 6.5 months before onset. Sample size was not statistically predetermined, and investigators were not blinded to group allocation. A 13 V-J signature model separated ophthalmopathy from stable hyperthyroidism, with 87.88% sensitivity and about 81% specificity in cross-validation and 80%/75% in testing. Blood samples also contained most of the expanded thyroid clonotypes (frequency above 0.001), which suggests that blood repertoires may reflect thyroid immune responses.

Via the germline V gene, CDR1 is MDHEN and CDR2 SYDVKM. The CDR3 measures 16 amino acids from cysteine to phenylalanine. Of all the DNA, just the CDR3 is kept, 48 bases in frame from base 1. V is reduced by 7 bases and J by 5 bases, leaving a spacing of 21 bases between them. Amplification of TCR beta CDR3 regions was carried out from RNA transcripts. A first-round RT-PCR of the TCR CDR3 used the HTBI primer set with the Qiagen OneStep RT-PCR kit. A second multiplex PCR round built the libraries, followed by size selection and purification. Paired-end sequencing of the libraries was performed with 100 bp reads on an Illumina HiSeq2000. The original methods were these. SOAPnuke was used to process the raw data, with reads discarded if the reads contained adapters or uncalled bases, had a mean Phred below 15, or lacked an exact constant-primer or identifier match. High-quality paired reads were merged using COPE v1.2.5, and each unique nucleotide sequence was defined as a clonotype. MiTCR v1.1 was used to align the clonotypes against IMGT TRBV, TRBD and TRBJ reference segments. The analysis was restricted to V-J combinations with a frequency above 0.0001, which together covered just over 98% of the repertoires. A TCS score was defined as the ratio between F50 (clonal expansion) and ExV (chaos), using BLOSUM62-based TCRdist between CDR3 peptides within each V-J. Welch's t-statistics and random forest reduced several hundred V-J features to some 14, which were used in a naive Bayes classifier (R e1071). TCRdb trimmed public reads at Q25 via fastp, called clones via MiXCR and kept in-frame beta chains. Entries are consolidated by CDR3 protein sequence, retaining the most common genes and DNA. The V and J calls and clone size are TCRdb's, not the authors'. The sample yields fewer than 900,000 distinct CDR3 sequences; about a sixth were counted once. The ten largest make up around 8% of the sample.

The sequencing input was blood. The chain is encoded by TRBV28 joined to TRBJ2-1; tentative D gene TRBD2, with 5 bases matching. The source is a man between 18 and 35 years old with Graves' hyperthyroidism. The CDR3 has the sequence CASTSLGDLKDNEQFF. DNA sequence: TGTGCCAGCACCTCCCTCGGGGATCTAAAGGACAATGAGCAGTTCTTC.